A single sample is the source of the 29 T cell receptor beta chains below, sequenced in a study of T cells after yellow fever vaccination. Via MiXCR, TCRdb re-called the 5' RACE reads, giving one row per CDR3 protein. The profile shows hundreds of thousands of distinct CDR3 sequences, roughly an eighth of them singletons. This specimen was PBMCs, taken on the day of the yellow fever booster vaccination. Receptor source: a man between 25 and 39 years old who received the YFV17D yellow fever vaccine.

Written as DNA, the CDR3 is TGTGCCAGCAGTGATCCAAGCGGGAGTCTCTACGAGCAGTACTTC. Its protein is CASSDPSGSLYEQYF. This chain links TRBV2 with TRBJ2-7; TRBD2 matches at 8 bases. Germline loops: CDR1 SNHLY, CDR2 FYNNEI. J gave up 3 bases and V 3 bases, and 7 bases lay outside the gene matches. The CDR3 is 15 residues long. The full variable domain, its missing parts supplied by reference TRBV2 and TRBJ2-7, is EPEVTQTPSHQVTQMGQEVILRCVPISNHLYFYWYRQILGQKVEFLVSFYNNEISEKSEIFDDQFSVERPDGSNFTLKIRSTKLEDSAMYFCASSDPSGSLYEQYFGPGTRLTVT.

The J gene is TRBJ2-3, the V gene TRBV7-2, with TRBD1 as a possible D gene (6 bases). The CDR3 runs 15 residues. V lost 4 bases and J 4 bases, leaving 15 bases between the germline ends. Germline V gives CDR1 SGHTA, CDR2 FQGNSA. The CDR3 protein is CASSSLGAAADTQYF. The CDR3, as DNA: TGTGCCAGCAGCTCCTTGGGGGCGGCCGCAGATACGCAGTATTTT.

This clonotype was detected many times. This chain connects TRBV7-2 to TRBJ2-5; no firm D call. The V and J ends lost 1 base and 2 bases respectively, with 5 bases between them. CDR3 length: 13 residues. Germline assignment: CDR1 SGHTA and CDR2 FQGNSA. CDR3 protein: CASSLVGQETQYF. CDR3 DNA sequence: TGTGCCAGCAGCTTAGTAGGACAAGAGACCCAGTACTTC.

This clonotype was seen a single time. The chain links TRBV20-1 to TRBJ1-6; D not certain. This CDR3 contains 16 residues. V was cut by 6 bases and J by 0 bases, with 15 bases left in between. Germline CDR1 and CDR2: DFQATT and SNEGSKA (reference sequence). As DNA, the CDR3 is TGCAGTGCCCACCCGACGGTCAGCTCCTATAATTCACCCCTCCACTTT. Its translation: CSAHPTVSSYNSPLHF.

The V and J genes are TRBV5-1 and TRBJ1-1; D is uncertain. There are 13 residues in the CDR3. Germline CDR1 and CDR2: SGHRS and YFSETQ. Trimming pared 0 bases from V and 6 bases from J, leaving 9 bases between. CDR3 amino acids: CASSLERLSEAFF. The CDR3 DNA follows: TGCGCCAGCAGCTTGGAACGGCTGTCTGAAGCTTTCTTT.

The genes are TRBV11-2 and TRBJ2-5; no clear D. V lost 2 bases to trimming and J lost 3 bases, with 13 bases between them. Germline V gene data show CDR1 as SGHAT and CDR2 as FQNNGV. This CDR3 spans 15 amino acids. CDR3 region: CASSLRPDGEETQYF. The CDR3, as DNA: TGTGCCAGCAGCTTAAGACCAGACGGTGAAGAGACCCAGTACTTC.

CDR3 sequence: CASSGTGGETDTQYF. CDR3 sequence (DNA): TGTGCCAGCAGCGGGACAGGGGGTGAAACAGATACGCAGTATTTT. V usage is TRBV9 and J usage is TRBJ2-3, with 10 nucleotides matching TRBD1. The CDR3 consists of 15 residues. V lost 3 bases, J lost 3 bases, and 4 bases stayed unmatched. The germline CDR1 and CDR2 sequences are SGDLS and YYNGEE.

The rearrangement links TRBV20-1 to TRBJ2-7; tentatively, D is TRBD2 (5 bases). The CDR3 is made up of 14 amino acids. V was pared by 1 base and J by 3 bases, with 13 bases between. Germline CDR1 DFQATT, CDR2 SNEGSKA (reference sequence). CDR3 residues: CSARVLRDRYEQYF. CDR3 sequence (DNA): TGCAGTGCTAGAGTTCTGAGGGATCGCTACGAGCAGTACTTC.

The V and J genes are TRBV6-2 or TRBV6-3 and TRBJ1-5; possibly TRBD1 for D (5 bases). The germline CDR1 and CDR2 sequences are MNHEY and SVGEGT. The ends were cut back, 0 bases at V and 6 bases at J, with 9 bases in the middle. The length of the CDR3 is 14 residues. CDR3 coding DNA: TGTGCCAGCAGTTACTCAGGGGTAGGTCAGCCCCAGCATTTT. As protein: CASSYSGVGQPQHF.

CDR3: CASSLNGQGSEQYF. CDR3 DNA: TGTGCCAGCAGCTTAAATGGACAGGGCTCCGAGCAGTACTTC. J is TRBJ2-7 and V is TRBV7-3, with 8 bases that match TRBD1. V lost 1 base to trimming and J lost 6 bases; unmatched junction nucleotides: 5. The length of the CDR3 is 14 residues. CDR1 is SGHTA and CDR2 is FQGTGA in the germline V gene.

This sequence joins TRBV10-3 and TRBJ2-3; D remains ambiguous. The CDR3 covers 14 residues. Deletions cut 3 bases from V and 2 bases from J, with 9 bases between. Germline V gene data show CDR1 as ENHRY and CDR2 as SYGVKD. The CDR3 is CAISDLVLTDTQYF. The CDR3 DNA is TGTGCCATCAGTGACCTAGTTCTCACAGATACGCAGTATTTT.

This clonotype turned up a few times. The V gene is TRBV20-1, the J gene TRBJ2-7; 8 nucleotides align to TRBD2. V lost 4 bases, J lost 2 bases, and 13 bases stayed unmatched. Germline V gene data show CDR1 as DFQATT and CDR2 as SNEGSKA (reference sequence). CDR3 length: 16 amino acids. CDR3: CSAISPVAGRTYEQYF. CDR3 bases: TGCAGTGCTATATCGCCGGTAGCGGGACGGACCTACGAGCAGTACTTC.

The CDR3, as DNA: TGTGCCAGCAGTCACGATCCGACAGCCCGGCAGCCCCAGCATTTT. Protein product: CASSHDPTARQPQHF. The V gene is TRBV6-5, the J gene TRBJ1-5; possibly TRBD1 for D (5 bases). In germline, CDR1 is MNHEY, CDR2 SVGAGI. V shed 5 bases and J shed 7 bases, with 18 bases lying between them. The CDR3 extends over 15 amino acids.

This clonotype was recorded many times. This chain connects TRBV18 to TRBJ2-3; D is unresolved. The CDR3 is made up of 12 amino acids. The germline V gene encodes CDR1 KGHSH and CDR2 LQKENI. V dropped 4 bases and J dropped 4 bases, with 6 bases sitting between them. The CDR3 region is CASSLKADTQYF. CDR3 in DNA: TGTGCCAGCTCACTCAAAGCAGATACGCAGTATTTT.

This clonotype was seen a few times. The chain employs TRBV27 and TRBJ2-4; 7 bases fit TRBD2. Germline V gene data show CDR1 as MNHEY and CDR2 as SMNVEV (reference sequence). V trimming: 4 bases; J trimming: 2 bases; junction bases outside the gene matches: 17. The CDR3 totals 19 residues. CDR3 region: CASSWGSGTTGVSKNIQYF. The CDR3 nucleotides read TGTGCCAGCAGTTGGGGGAGCGGGACCACCGGGGTCTCCAAAAACATTCAGTACTTC.

This clonotype has just a few counts. This rearrangement joins TRBV20-1 to TRBJ1-4; 9 nucleotides line up with TRBD1. CDR1 DFQATT and CDR2 SNEGSKA come from the germline V gene (reference sequence). This CDR3 region has 15 residues. The junction had 8 bases not matched to a gene; V was cut back by 3 bases and J by 6 bases. The CDR3 DNA sequence: TGCAGTGCTAGTTGGGCCGGGACAGGGTATGAAAAACTGTTTTTT. Translation gives CSASWAGTGYEKLFF.

This clonotype was detected only a few times. This sequence joins TRBV4-3 and TRBJ2-1; TRBD2 agrees at 11 bases. Trimming removed 1 base from V and 3 bases from J; junction bases left unmatched: 14. The CDR3 has 20 amino acids. From germline, CDR1 is LGHNA and CDR2 YSLEER. Here the CDR3 reads CASSQGLAGFWRSDYNEQFF. CDR3 bases: TGCGCCAGCAGCCAAGGACTAGCGGGGTTCTGGCGTTCGGACTACAATGAGCAGTTCTTC.

The rearrangement links TRBV29-1 to TRBJ2-5; no clear D. Germline-derived CDR1 and CDR2 are SQVTM and ANQGSEA. V was trimmed by 6 bases and J by 5 bases, leaving 16 bases between them. This CDR3 is built from 13 residues. The CDR3 sequence is CSVSGSMKETQYF. CDR3 nucleotide sequence: TGCAGCGTGTCGGGTTCGATGAAGGAGACCCAGTACTTC.

In this sample, this clonotype turned up a few times. This chain links TRBV7-2 with TRBJ2-1, with 8 bases identical to TRBD2. CDR1 SGHTA and CDR2 FQGNSA come from the germline V gene. Losses at the gene ends were 4 bases for V and 8 bases for J; bases not matched to a gene: 10. This CDR3 is 15 amino acids long. The CDR3 DNA reads as TGTGCCAGCAGCTACCGAGGTAGGACTAGCTATGAGCAGTTCTTC. It specifies CASSYRGRTSYEQFF. The variable domain in full, completed from reference TRBV7-2 and TRBJ2-1, reads GAGVSQSPSNKVTEKGKDVELRCDPISGHTALYWYRQSLGQGLEFLIYFQGNSAPDKSGLPSDRFSAERTGGSVSTLTIQRTQQEDSAVYLCASSYRGRTSYEQFFGPGTRLTVL.

As DNA, the CDR3 is TGTGCCAGCAGCTTCGATTTACAGGGGGCAGATTATGGCTACACCTTC. It yields the protein CASSFDLQGADYGYTF. The chain has TRBV5-6 and TRBJ1-2; 9 bases align to TRBD1. The CDR3 length is 16 residues. J was trimmed by 5 bases and V by 2 bases; bases with no gene match: 10. Germline V gene lookup returns CDR1 SGHDT and CDR2 YYEEEE.

In nucleotides, the CDR3 is TGCGCCAGCAGTCAGGACAGGGTGGGACGGGAGACCCAGTACTTC. Protein sequence: CASSQDRVGRETQYF. The genes are TRBV4-3 and TRBJ2-5; 8 nucleotides agree with TRBD1. CDR3 length: 15 residues. Germline V lookup: CDR1 LGHNA, CDR2 YSLEER. The junction had 11 bases not matched to a gene; V was cut back by 6 bases and J by 5 bases.

The chain recombines TRBV19 with TRBJ1-3, with D possibly TRBD1 on 6 matching bases. Germline V gives CDR1 LNHDA, CDR2 SQIVND (reference sequence). V gave up 4 bases and J gave up 4 bases, with 17 bases separating them. The CDR3 loop spans 16 amino acids. The CDR3 DNA is TGTGCCAGTAGTACTCCGGGCAGGGGAGCAGGAAACACCATATATTTT. This encodes CASSTPGRGAGNTIYF.

The V gene is TRBV19, the J gene TRBJ2-4; 7 nucleotides line up with TRBD2. The germline V gene has CDR1 LNHDA and CDR2 SQIVND (reference sequence). With 7 bases clipped from V and 7 bases from J, the junction kept 16 bases outside the gene matches. The CDR3 has 16 residues. The CDR3 sequence: CASKSAGAEGANIQYF. The DNA for the CDR3 is TGTGCCAGTAAAAGCGCGGGAGCGGAGGGTGCGAACATTCAGTACTTC.

This clonotype was found a few times. This CDR3 reads CASSKTSGSQETQYF. CDR3 coding DNA: TGTGCCAGCAGCAAGACTAGCGGGAGTCAAGAGACCCAGTACTTC. This chain uses TRBV5-6 with TRBJ2-5, with 12 bases fitting TRBD2. CDR1 and CDR2 (germline): SGHDT, YYEEEE. The CDR3 totals 15 residues. V trimming: 4 bases; J trimming: 2 bases; junction bases outside the gene matches: 3.

The chain employs TRBV12-3 or TRBV12-4 and TRBJ2-3; D assignment may be TRBD1 or TRBD2 (5 bases each). The V end lost 6 bases, the J end lost 8 bases, and 18 bases lay between the germline ends. The CDR3 is made up of 14 amino acids. This CDR3 reads CASSSRDALGTQYF. CDR3 in DNA: TGTGCCAGCAGCTCAAGGGACGCCTTGGGTACGCAGTATTTT.

The gene calls are TRBV6-5 and TRBJ2-3; 11 nucleotides line up with TRBD2. The CDR3 runs to 15 residues. The J segment lost 4 bases and the V segment lost 6 bases, leaving 6 bases of the junction unmatched. The germline V gene has CDR1 MNHEY and CDR2 SVGAGI. CDR3 sequence: CASSLAGGPSDTQYF. In DNA form, the CDR3 reads TGTGCCAGCAGCTTAGCGGGAGGGCCATCAGATACGCAGTATTTT.

The chain recombines TRBV29-1 with TRBJ2-3, with TRBD1 identical over 10 bases. With 8 bases clipped from V and 2 bases from J, the junction kept 7 bases outside the gene matches. This CDR3 is built from 14 residues. Germline values: CDR1 SQVTM, CDR2 ANQGSEA. The CDR3 DNA follows: TGCAGCATCCGGGACAGGGGAGACACAGATACGCAGTATTTT. Its translation: CSIRDRGDTDTQYF.

The J gene is TRBJ2-7, the V gene TRBV10-2, with D hard to call. V dropped 4 bases and J dropped 5 bases, with 9 bases sitting between them. This CDR3 comprises 12 residues. Germline V gene data show CDR1 as WSHSY and CDR2 as SAAADI. CDR3 sequence reads: CASSGVANEQYF. The CDR3 DNA reads TGCGCCAGCAGTGGAGTGGCCAACGAGCAGTACTTC.

This clonotype was picked up many times. This chain uses TRBV6-2 or TRBV6-3 with TRBJ2-1; D is uncertain. The CDR3 runs 13 residues. The ends were cut back, 0 bases at V and 2 bases at J, with 2 bases in the middle. Germline V gene data show CDR1 as MNHEY and CDR2 as SVGEGT. The DNA of the CDR3 is TGTGCCAGCAGTTACTCCGCCTACAATGAGCAGTTCTTC. Residues: CASSYSAYNEQFF.